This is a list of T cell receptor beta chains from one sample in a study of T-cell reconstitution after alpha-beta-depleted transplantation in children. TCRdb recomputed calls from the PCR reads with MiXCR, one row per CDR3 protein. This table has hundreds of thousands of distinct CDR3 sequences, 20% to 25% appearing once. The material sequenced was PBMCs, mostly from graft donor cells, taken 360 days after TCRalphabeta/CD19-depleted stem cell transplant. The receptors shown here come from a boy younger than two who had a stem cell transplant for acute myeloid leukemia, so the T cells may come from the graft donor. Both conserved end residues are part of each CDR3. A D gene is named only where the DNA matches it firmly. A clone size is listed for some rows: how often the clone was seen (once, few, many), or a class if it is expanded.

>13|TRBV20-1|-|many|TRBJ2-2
TGCAGTGCTCCAGCCGAGAACACCGGGGAGCTGTTTTTT
CSAPAENTGELFF
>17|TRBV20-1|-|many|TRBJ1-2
TGCAGTGCTAGCTTTTATGAGGAGGTAGGGCCTAACTATGGCTACACCTTC
CSASFYEEVGPNYGYTF
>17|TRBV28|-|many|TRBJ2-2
TGTGCCAGCAGTTTTCAGGCCTACCGAGAACGCACCGGGGAGCTGTTTTTT
CASSFQAYRERTGELFF
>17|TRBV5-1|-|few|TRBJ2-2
TGCGCCAGCAGTGGCCACGGGCAGGGCAGCGGCACCGGGGAGCTGTTTTTT
CASSGHGQGSGTGELFF
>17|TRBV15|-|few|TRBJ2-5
TGTGCCACCAGCACCCTGAGGGGGGGGGCGGAAGGAGAGACCCAGTACTTC
CATSTLRGGAEGETQYF
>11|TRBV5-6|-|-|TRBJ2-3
TGTGCCAGCGCCCTGGGGGATACGCAGTATTTT
CASALGDTQYF
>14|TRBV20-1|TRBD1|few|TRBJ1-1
TGCAGTGCTACGACAGGGCAGATGAACACTGAAGCTTTCTTT
CSATTGQMNTEAFF
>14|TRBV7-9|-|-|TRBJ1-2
TGTGCCAGCAGCTGGGTTGGGCAGGGCTATGGCTACACCTTC
CASSWVGQGYGYTF
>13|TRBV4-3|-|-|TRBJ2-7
TGCGCCAGCAGCCAAGACAGAGACTACGAGCAGTACTTC
CASSQDRDYEQYF
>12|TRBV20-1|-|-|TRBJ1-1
TGCAGTGCTAGAGAAGGGCACACTGAAGCTTTCTTT
CSAREGHTEAFF
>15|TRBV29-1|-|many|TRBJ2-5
TGCAGCGCTAACACTGAGGGGGGGAGACAAGAGACCCAGTACTTC
CSANTEGGRQETQYF
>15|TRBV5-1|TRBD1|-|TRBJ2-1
TGCGCCAGCAGCTTGTTGGGACAGTCTTACAATGAGCAGTTCTTC
CASSLLGQSYNEQFF
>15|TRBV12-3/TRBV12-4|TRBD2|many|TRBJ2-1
TGTGCCAGCAGCGAACTAGCGGGGGGGTACAATGAGCAGTTCTTC
CASSELAGGYNEQFF
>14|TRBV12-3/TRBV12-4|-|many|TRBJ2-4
TGTGCCAGCAGTTCCCCTGGACAGAGAAACATTCAGTACTTC
CASSSPGQRNIQYF
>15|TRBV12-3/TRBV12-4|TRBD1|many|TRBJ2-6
TGTGCCAGCAGTTCACAGGGGTCTGGGGCCAACGTCCTGACTTTC
CASSSQGSGANVLTF
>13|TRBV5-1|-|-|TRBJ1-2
TGCGCCAGCAGCAGACAGCCTCTCTATGGCTACACCTTC
CASSRQPLYGYTF
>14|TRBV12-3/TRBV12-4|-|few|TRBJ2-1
TGTGCCAGCACTCCAAGATGGGAGAACAATGAGCAGTTCTTC
CASTPRWENNEQFF
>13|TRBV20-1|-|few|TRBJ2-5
TGCAGTGCCCGTGACGGGTGGCAAGAGACCCAGTACTTC
CSARDGWQETQYF
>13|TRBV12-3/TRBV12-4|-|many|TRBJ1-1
TGTGCCAGCAGTTTGCCGGGTGGGGCTGAAGCTTTCTTT
CASSLPGGAEAFF
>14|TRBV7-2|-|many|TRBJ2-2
TGTGCCAGCAGTTTGGGGGCGAACACCGGGGAGCTGTTTTTT
CASSLGANTGELFF
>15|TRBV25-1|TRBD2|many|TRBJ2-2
TGTGCCAGCACGTCTAGCGGGCCGAACACCGGGGAGCTGTTTTTT
CASTSSGPNTGELFF
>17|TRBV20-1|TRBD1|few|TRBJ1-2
TGCAGTGCTAGGGCCGTCTTGGGACAGGGGAACCAAAATGGCTACACCTTC
CSARAVLGQGNQNGYTF
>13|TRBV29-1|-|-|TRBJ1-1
TGCAGCGTGCAACCGGTCCTTGGCACTGAAGCTTTCTTT
CSVQPVLGTEAFF
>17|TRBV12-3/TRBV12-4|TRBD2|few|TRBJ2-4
TGTGCCAGCAGTTTGGAACTAGCGGGGCTAGCCAAAAACATTCAGTACTTC
CASSLELAGLAKNIQYF
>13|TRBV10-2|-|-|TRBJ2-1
TGCGCCAGCAGTGACAGGAGAGACAATGAGCAGTTCTTC
CASSDRRDNEQFF
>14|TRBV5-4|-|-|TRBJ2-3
TGTGCCAGCAGCAAGGGGGTTGAACCGGATACGCAGTATTTT
CASSKGVEPDTQYF
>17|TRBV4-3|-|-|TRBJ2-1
TGCGCCAGCAGCCAAACTTGGGGGGTGGGGCCATACAATGAGCAGTTCTTC
CASSQTWGVGPYNEQFF
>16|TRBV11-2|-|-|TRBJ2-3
TGTGCCAGCAGCTTATATCCGGGACACTCCACAGATACGCAGTATTTT
CASSLYPGHSTDTQYF
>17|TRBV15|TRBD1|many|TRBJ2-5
TGTGCCACCAGCAGAGGCGGTACGACAGGGCTCCAAGAGACCCAGTACTTC
CATSRGGTTGLQETQYF
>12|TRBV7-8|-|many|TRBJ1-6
TGTGCCAGCAGCTTTTCCAGGGCCACCCTCCACTTT
CASSFSRATLHF
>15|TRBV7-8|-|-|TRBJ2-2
TGTGCCAGCAGCTTAGTGGCTCCGAGCGCCGGGGAGCTGTTTTTT
CASSLVAPSAGELFF
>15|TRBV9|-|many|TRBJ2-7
TGTGCCAGCAGCGCCTCCGGGACGGGGGCGGAAGAGCAGTACTTC
CASSASGTGAEEQYF
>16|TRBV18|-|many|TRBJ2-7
TGTGCCAGCTCACCCAAACAGGGGGAGGGGGCCTACGAGCAGTACTTC
CASSPKQGEGAYEQYF
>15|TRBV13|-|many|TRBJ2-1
TGTGCCAGCAGCTTCACAGGGAACTCCTACAATGAGCAGTTCTTC
CASSFTGNSYNEQFF
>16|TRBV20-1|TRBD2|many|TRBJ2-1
TGCAGTGCTAGAGATCTCCTGCGGGGGGCTTACAATGAGCAGTTCTTC
CSARDLLRGAYNEQFF
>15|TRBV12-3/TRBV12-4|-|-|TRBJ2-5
TGTGCCAGCGGTAACCGGGAGTCCCTTGTCTGGACCCAGTACTTC
CASGNRESLVWTQYF
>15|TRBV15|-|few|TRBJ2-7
TGTGCCACCAGCAGAGAGAGCGAGGGACCCTACGAGCAGTACTTC
CATSRESEGPYEQYF
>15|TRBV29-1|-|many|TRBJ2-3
TGCAGCGTTGAGCGCGGACAGATGAACACAGATACGCAGTATTTT
CSVERGQMNTDTQYF
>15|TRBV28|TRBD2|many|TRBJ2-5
TGTGCCAGCAGTTGGGTAGCGGGGAGGCCGGAGACCCAGTACTTC
CASSWVAGRPETQYF
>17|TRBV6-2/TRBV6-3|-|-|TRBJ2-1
TGTGCCAGCAGGGGACCCCGTCCGGGCCACAGGAGCCATGAGCAGTTCTTC
CASRGPRPGHRSHEQFF
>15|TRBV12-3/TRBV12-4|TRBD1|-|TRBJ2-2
TGTGCCAGCATCCTGGACAGGGCGTACACCGGGGAGCTGTTTTTT
CASILDRAYTGELFF
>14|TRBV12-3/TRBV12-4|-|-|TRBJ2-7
TGTGCCAGCAGCCAACAGGAATACTCCTACGAGCAGTACTTC
CASSQQEYSYEQYF
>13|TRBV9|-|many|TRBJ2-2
TGTGCCAGCAGCGTAGCCTACACCGGGGAGCTGTTTTTT
CASSVAYTGELFF
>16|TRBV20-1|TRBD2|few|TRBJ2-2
TGCAGTGCTAGAGATGCCGCCTCGGGGGGGCCCGGGGAGCTGTTTTTT
CSARDAASGGPGELFF
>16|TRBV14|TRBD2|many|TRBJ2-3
TGTGCCAGCAGCCCCCTAGCGGGGGGTGGAACAGATACGCAGTATTTT
CASSPLAGGGTDTQYF
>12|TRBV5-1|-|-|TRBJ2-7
TGCGCCAGCAGCTTGGTTGCCGGCGAGCAGTACTTC
CASSLVAGEQYF
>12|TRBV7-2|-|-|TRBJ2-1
TGTGCCAGCAGCTTAGCGCGAGCTGAGCAGTTCTTC
CASSLARAEQFF
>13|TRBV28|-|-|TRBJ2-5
TGTGCCAGCAGTCCAGGGTCGACGGAGACCCAGTACTTC
CASSPGSTETQYF
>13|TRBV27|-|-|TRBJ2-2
TGTGCCAGCAGTCAGACAGCTCTCGGGGAGCTGTTTTTT
CASSQTALGELFF
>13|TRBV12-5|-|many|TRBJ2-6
TGTGCTAGTGGATTGTGGGGGGCCAACGTCCTGACTTTC
CASGLWGANVLTF
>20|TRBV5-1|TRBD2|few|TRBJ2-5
TGCGCCAGCAGCTTGGCCGAGGTAGCGGGGGGGCGGCTGGTGACGGAGACCCAGTACTTC
CASSLAEVAGGRLVTETQYF
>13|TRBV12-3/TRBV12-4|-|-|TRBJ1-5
TGTGCCAGCAGTCAGTCGCTCGGGCAGCCCCAGCATTTT
CASSQSLGQPQHF
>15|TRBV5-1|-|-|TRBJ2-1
TGCGCCAGCAGTATGGGCGGGGGCCGCCCGGAGGAGCAGTTCTTC
CASSMGGGRPEEQFF